The 7 T cell receptor beta chains in this list originate from one sample, sequenced in a study of blood T cell repertoires in COVID-19. Measured with immunoSEQ multiplex PCR; TCRdb has only the in-frame clones, and not every one. The profile shows more than 300,000 clones, 88% of them singletons. Sequencing input: peripheral blood. Receptors were obtained from a woman in her 70s with COVID-19, enrolled during active disease.

V is TRBV19 and J is TRBJ1-1, with TRBD1 matching over 7 bases. The CDR3 is made up of 16 amino acids. Germline V gene sequence: CDR1 LNHDA, CDR2 SQIVND (reference sequence). V lost 7 bases to trimming and J lost 0 bases; unmatched junction nucleotides: 11. DNA for the CDR3: TGTGCCAGTAACCCGAGGTGGGGACAGTTGAACACTGAAGCTTTCTTT. This gives the protein CASNPRWGQLNTEAFF. Together with reference TRBV19 and TRBJ1-1, the CDR3 gives the full variable domain: DGGITQSPKYLFRKEGQNVTLSCEQNLNHDAMYWYRQDPGQGLRLIYYSQIVNDFQKGDIAEGYSVSREKKESFPLTVTSAQKNPTAFYLCASNPRWGQLNTEAFFGQGTRLTVV.

The V and J genes are TRBV11-2 and TRBJ1-2; no reliable D call. Germline assignment: CDR1 SGHAT and CDR2 FQNNGV. Trimming removed 5 bases from V and 0 bases from J, with 10 bases in between. The CDR3 length is 14 residues. The CDR3 nucleotides read TGTGCCAGCAGCCTGAGCAGGACTAACTATGGCTACACCTTC. The encoded protein is CASSLSRTNYGYTF.

This rearrangement joins TRBV11-2 to TRBJ1-4; D is unresolved. CDR1 and CDR2 from the germline V gene are SGHAT and FQNNGV. The CDR3 spans 12 residues. Trimming stripped 3 bases from V and 4 bases from J, with 3 bases between. Here the CDR3 DNA reads TGTGCCAGCAGCTTCGGTAATGAAAAACTGTTTTTT. It translates to CASSFGNEKLFF. Full variable domain (missing parts from reference TRBV11-2 and TRBJ1-4): EAGVAQSPRYKIIEKRQSVAFWCNPISGHATLYWYQQILGQGPKLLIQFQNNGVVDDSQLPKDRFSAERLKGVDSTLKIQPAKLEDSAVYLCASSFGNEKLFFGSGTQLSVL.

The J gene is TRBJ1-4, the V gene TRBV30, with 8 bases identical to TRBD1. The CDR3 is 14 amino acids. Trimming cost V 7 bases and J 7 bases; bases outside gene matches: 11. CDR1 is GTSNPN and CDR2 is SVGIG in the germline V gene (reference sequence). This CDR3 reads CASLQRTGSEKLFF. DNA for the CDR3: TGTGCCTCACTTCAGAGGACAGGGAGTGAAAAACTGTTTTTT.

As regards this clone: A much larger clone lies a single base off, so this may be a read error. V and J are TRBV7-2 and TRBJ1-5; possible D gene TRBD1, 5 bases. V gave up 2 bases and J gave up 5 bases, with 7 bases separating them. CDR1 and CDR2 from the germline V gene are SGHTA and FQGNSA. The CDR3 covers 13 residues. CDR3 sequence: CASSLQGDQPQHF. DNA for the CDR3: TGTGCCAGCAGCTTACAGGGCGATCAGCCCCAGCATTTT.

The genes are TRBV30 and TRBJ1-1; D remains unclear. V was trimmed by 2 bases and J by 3 bases, leaving 10 bases between them. This CDR3 has 13 amino acids. CDR1 and CDR2 from the germline V gene are GTSNPN and SVGIG (reference sequence). The CDR3 sequence is CAWSSGGHTEAFF. DNA for the CDR3: TGTGCCTGGAGTTCTGGAGGGCACACTGAAGCTTTCTTT. Full variable domain (remainder filled in from reference TRBV30 and TRBJ1-1): SQTIHQWPATLVQPVGSPLSLECTVEGTSNPNLYWYRQAAGRGLQLLFYSVGIGQISSEVPQNLSASRPQDRQFILSSKKLLLSDSGFYLCAWSSGGHTEAFFGQGTRLTVV.

The rearrangement joins TRBV9 to TRBJ1-3; D may be TRBD1 (6 bases). V lost 3 bases to trimming and J lost 4 bases, with 20 bases between them. The germline CDR1 and CDR2 sequences are SGDLS and YYNGEE. The CDR3 has 17 amino acids. CDR3 nucleotide sequence: TGTGCCAGCAGCGAGGGGGGGCCACCCAGAGCGGGAAACACCATATATTTT. Translating gives CASSEGGPPRAGNTIYF.